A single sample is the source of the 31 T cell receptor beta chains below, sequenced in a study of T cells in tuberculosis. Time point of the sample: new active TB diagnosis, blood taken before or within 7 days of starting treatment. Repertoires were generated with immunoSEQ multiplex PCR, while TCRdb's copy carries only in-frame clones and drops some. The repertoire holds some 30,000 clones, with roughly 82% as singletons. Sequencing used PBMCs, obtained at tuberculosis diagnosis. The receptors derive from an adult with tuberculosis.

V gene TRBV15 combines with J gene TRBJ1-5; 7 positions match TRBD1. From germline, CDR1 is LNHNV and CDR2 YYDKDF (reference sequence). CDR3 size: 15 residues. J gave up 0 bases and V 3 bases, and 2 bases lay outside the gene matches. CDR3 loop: CATSRGQPSNQPQHF. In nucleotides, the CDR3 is TGTGCCACCAGCAGGGGACAGCCTAGCAATCAGCCCCAGCATTTT.

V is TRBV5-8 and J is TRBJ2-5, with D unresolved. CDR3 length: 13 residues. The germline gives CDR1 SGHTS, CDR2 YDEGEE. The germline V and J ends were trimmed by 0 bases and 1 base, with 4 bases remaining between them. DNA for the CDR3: TGTGCCAGCAGCTTGGACAGCCAAGAGACCCAGTACTTC. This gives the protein CASSLDSQETQYF.

The CDR3: CASSYPREQPQHF. CDR3 coding DNA: TGTGCCAGCAGTTACCCCAGGGAACAGCCCCAGCATTTT. V and J are TRBV6-6 and TRBJ1-5; D possibly corresponds to TRBD1 (5 bases). This CDR3 is 13 amino acids long. Trimming pared 2 bases from V and 7 bases from J, leaving 9 bases between. CDR1 is MNHNY, CDR2 SVGAGI, per germline (reference sequence).

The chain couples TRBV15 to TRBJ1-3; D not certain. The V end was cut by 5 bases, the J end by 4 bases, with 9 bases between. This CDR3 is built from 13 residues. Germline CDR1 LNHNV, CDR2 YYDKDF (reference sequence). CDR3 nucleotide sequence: TGTGCCACCAGCTTCCAAACAGGAAACACCATATATTTT. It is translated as CATSFQTGNTIYF.

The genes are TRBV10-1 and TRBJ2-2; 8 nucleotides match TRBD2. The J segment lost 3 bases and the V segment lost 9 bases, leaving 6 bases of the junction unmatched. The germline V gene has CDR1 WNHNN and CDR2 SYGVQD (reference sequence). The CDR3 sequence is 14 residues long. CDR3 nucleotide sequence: TGCGCCAGAGATCCGGGACTAGACACCGGGGAGCTGTTTTTT. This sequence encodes CARDPGLDTGELFF.

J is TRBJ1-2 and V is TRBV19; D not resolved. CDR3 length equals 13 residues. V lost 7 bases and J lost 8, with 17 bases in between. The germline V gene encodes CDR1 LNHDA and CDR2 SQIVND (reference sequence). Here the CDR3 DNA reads TGTGCCAGTAAGGCCGCGGGCGCTGGGGGCTACACCTTC. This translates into CASKAAGAGGYTF.

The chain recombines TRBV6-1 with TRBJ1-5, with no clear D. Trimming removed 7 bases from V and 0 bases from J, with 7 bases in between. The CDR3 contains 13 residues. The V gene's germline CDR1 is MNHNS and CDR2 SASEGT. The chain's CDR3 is CASILYSNQPQHF. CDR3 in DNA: TGTGCCAGCATCCTATATAGCAATCAGCCCCAGCATTTT.

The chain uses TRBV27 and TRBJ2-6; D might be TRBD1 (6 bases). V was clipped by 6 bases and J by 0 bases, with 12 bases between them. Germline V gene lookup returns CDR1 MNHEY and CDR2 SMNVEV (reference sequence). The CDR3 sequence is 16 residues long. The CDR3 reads CASSLGQYSGANVLTF. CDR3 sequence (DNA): TGTGCCAGCAGCCTCGGACAGTACTCTGGGGCCAACGTCCTGACTTTC.

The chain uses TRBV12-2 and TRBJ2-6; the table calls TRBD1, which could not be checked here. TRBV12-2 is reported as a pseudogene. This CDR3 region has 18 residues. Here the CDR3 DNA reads TGTGCAAGTCGCTTAGGATGGCGGACAGACTCTGGGGCCAACGTCCTGACTTTC. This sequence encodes CASRLGWRTDSGANVLTF.

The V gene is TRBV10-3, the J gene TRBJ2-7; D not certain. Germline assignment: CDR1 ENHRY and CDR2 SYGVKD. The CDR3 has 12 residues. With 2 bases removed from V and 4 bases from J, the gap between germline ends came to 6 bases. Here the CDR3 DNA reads TGTGCCATCAGTGAGACTCAATACGAGCAGTACTTC. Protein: CAISETQYEQYF.

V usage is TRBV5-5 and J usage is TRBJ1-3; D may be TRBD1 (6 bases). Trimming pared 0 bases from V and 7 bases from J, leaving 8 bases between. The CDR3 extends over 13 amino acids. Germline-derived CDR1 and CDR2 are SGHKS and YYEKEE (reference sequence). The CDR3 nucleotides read TGTGCCAGCAGCTTGGACAGGGAGAACACCATATATTTT. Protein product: CASSLDRENTIYF.

The CDR3 is CASSLYSVDSEQFF. CDR3 bases: TGTGCCAGCAGCTTATATTCCGTCGACAGTGAGCAGTTCTTC. The chain carries TRBV7-3 and TRBJ2-1; the D gene is possibly TRBD1 (5 bases). The V gene's germline CDR1 is SGHTA and CDR2 FQGTGA. The length of the CDR3 is 14 residues. V was shortened by 2 bases and J by 9 bases, with 14 bases between the two germline ends.

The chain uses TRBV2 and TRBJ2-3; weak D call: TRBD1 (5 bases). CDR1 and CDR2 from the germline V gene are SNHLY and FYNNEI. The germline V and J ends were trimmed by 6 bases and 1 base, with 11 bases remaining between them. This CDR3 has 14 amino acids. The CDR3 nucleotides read TGTGCCAGCAGAGCAAGACAGCGCACAGATACGCAGTATTTT. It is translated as CASRARQRTDTQYF.

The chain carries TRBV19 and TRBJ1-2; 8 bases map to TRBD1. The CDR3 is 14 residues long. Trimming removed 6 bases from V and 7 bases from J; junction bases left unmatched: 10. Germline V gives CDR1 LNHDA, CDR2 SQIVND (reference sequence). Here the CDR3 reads CASSPGQEVRGYTF. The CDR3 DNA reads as TGTGCCAGTAGCCCGGGACAGGAGGTGCGTGGCTACACCTTC. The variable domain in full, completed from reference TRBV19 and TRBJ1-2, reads DGGITQSPKYLFRKEGQNVTLSCEQNLNHDAMYWYRQDPGQGLRLIYYSQIVNDFQKGDIAEGYSVSREKKESFPLTVTSAQKNPTAFYLCASSPGQEVRGYTFGSGTRLTVV.

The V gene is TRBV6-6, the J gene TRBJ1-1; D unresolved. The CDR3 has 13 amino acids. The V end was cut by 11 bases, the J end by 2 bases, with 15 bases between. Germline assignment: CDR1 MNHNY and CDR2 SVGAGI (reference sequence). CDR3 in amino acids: CAGHTAVNTEAFF. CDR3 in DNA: TGTGCCGGCCACACAGCGGTTAACACTGAAGCTTTCTTT.

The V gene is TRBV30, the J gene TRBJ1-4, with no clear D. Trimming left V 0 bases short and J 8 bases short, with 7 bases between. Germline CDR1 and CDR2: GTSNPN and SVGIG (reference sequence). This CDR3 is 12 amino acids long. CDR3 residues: CAWSVSGEKLFF. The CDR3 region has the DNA TGTGCCTGGAGTGTCTCGGGGGAAAAACTGTTTTTT.

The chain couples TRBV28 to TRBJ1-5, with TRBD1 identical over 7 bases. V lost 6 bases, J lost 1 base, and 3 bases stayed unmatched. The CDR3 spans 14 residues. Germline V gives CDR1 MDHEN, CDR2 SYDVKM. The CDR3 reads CASSNRGSNQPQHF. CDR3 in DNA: TGTGCCAGCAGCAACAGGGGAAGCAATCAGCCCCAGCATTTT.

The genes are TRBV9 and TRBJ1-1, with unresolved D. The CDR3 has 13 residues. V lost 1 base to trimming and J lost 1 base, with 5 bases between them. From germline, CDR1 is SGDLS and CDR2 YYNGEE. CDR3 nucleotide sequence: TGTGCCAGCAGCGTATCTCGGAACACTGAAGCTTTCTTT. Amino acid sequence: CASSVSRNTEAFF.

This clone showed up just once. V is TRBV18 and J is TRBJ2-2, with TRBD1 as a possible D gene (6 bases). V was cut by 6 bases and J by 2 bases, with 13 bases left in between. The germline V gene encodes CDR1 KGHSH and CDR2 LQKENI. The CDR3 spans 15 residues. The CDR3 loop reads CASSPNRENTGELFF. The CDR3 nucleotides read TGTGCCAGCTCCCCTAACAGGGAAAACACCGGGGAGCTGTTTTTT.

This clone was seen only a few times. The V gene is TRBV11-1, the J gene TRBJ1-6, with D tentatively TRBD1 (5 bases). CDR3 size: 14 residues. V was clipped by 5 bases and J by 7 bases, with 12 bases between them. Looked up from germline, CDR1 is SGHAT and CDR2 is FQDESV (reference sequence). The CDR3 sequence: CASSLQRGNSPLHF. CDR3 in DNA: TGTGCCAGCAGCCTTCAACGGGGGAATTCACCCCTCCACTTT.

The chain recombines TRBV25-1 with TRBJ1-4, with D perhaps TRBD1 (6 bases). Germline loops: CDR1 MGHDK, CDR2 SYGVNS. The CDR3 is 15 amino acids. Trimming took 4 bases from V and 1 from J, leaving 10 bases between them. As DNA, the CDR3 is TGTGCCAGCAGTGCCCTAGGGGGAACTAATGAAAAACTGTTTTTT. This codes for CASSALGGTNEKLFF.

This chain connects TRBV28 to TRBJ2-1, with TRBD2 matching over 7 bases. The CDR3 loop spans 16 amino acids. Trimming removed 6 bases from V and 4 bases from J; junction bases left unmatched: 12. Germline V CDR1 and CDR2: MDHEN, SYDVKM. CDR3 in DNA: TGTGCCAGCAGCCAATCCCCCAGCGGGGTTTACAATGAGCAGTTCTTC. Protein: CASSQSPSGVYNEQFF.

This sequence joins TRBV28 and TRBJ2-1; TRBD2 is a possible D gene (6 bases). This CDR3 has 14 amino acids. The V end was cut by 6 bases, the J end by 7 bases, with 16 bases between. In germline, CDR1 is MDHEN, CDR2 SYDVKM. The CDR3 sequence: CASSRRELVNEQFF. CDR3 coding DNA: TGTGCCAGCAGCAGACGGGAGTTGGTTAATGAGCAGTTCTTC. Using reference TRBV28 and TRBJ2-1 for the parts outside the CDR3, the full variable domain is DVKVTQSSRYLVKRTGEKVFLECVQDMDHENMFWYRQDPGLGLRLIYFSYDVKMKEKGDIPEGYSVSREKKERFSLILESASTNQTSMYLCASSRRELVNEQFFGPGTRLTVL.

The CDR3 is CATSRDRTGELFF. DNA for the CDR3: TGTGCCACCAGCAGAGATCGCACCGGGGAGCTGTTTTTT. The genes are TRBV15 and TRBJ2-2; D is unclear. Trimming removed 0 bases from V and 4 bases from J, with 3 bases in between. The CDR3 length is 13 residues. Germline V gene sequence: CDR1 LNHNV, CDR2 YYDKDF (reference sequence).

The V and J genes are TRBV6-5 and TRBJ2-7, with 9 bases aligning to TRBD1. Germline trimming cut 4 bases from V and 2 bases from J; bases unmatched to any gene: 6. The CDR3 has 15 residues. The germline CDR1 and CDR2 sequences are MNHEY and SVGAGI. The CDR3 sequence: CASSSTGTGTYEQYF. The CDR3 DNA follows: TGTGCCAGCAGTTCTACCGGGACAGGGACCTACGAGCAGTACTTC.

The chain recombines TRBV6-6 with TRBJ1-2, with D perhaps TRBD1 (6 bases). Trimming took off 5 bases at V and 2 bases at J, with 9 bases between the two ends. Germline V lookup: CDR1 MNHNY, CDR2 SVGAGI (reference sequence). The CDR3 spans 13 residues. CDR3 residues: CASSGQKNYGYTF. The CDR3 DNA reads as TGTGCCAGCAGTGGACAGAAAAACTATGGCTACACCTTC.

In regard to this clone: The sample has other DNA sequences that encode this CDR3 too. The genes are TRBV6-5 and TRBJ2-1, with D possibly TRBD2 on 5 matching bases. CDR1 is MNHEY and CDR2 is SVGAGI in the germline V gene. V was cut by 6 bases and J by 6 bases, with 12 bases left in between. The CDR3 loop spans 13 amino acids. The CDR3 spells CASRLGLFNEQFF. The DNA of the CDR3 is TGTGCCAGCAGACTCGGACTCTTCAATGAGCAGTTCTTC.

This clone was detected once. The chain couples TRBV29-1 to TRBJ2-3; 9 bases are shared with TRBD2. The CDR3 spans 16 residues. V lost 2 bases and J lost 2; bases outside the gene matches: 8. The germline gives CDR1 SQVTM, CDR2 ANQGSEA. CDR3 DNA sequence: TGCAGCGTTGAATCCCCAGCGGGGGGTTACACAGATACGCAGTATTTT. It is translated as CSVESPAGGYTDTQYF.

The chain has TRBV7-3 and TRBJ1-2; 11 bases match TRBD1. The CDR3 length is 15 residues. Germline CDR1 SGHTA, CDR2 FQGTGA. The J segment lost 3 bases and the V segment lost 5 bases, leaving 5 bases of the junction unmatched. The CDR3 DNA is TGTGCCAGCAGCCCGGGACAGGGGGTGGACTATGGCTACACCTTC. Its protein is CASSPGQGVDYGYTF.

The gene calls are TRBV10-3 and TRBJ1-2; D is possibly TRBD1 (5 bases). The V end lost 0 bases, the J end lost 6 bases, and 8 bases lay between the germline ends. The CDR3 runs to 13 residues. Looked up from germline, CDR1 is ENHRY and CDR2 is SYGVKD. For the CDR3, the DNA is TGTGCCATCAGTGAGTCGGGGGGGGATGGCTACACCTTC. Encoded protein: CAISESGGDGYTF.

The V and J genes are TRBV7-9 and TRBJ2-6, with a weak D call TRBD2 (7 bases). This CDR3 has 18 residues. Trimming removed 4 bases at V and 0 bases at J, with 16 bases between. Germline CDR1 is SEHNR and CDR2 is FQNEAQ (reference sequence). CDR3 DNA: TGTGCCAGCAGCTCCCCGCGGGGGCCTTCCTCTGGGGCCAACGTCCTGACTTTC. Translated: CASSSPRGPSSGANVLTF.